The 8 T cell receptor beta chains listed next were all sequenced from one sample in a study of cytomegalovirus exposure and HLA in healthy donors. Measured with immunoSEQ multiplex PCR; TCRdb has only the in-frame clones, and not every one. The sample shows approximately 100,000 clones, roughly 84% of them seen only once. Sequencing was performed on PBMCs. The origin of the receptors is a man aged 18 to 29 in good health and CMV-seropositive.

This clone was observed a handful of times. This chain joins TRBV9 and TRBJ2-7, with a weak D call TRBD2 (6 bases). The germline V gene encodes CDR1 SGDLS and CDR2 YYNGEE. The CDR3 consists of 14 residues. V lost 2 bases to trimming and J lost 1 base, with 10 bases between them. CDR3: CASSVDGRSYEQYF. CDR3 DNA sequence: TGTGCCAGCAGCGTCGATGGGAGGTCCTACGAGCAGTACTTC.

This clone was seen once. The rearrangement links TRBV9 to TRBJ1-6; D is perhaps TRBD1 (5 bases). The germline V gene has CDR1 SGDLS and CDR2 YYNGEE. Trimming cost V 0 bases and J 6 bases, with 13 bases left between them. This CDR3 is built from 16 residues. Here the CDR3 DNA reads TGTGCCAGCAGCGTAGAGGGAAGGGGCGGTAATTCACCCCTCCACTTT. Residues: CASSVEGRGGNSPLHF.

The chain employs TRBV7-3 and TRBJ2-5, with 7 bases lining up with TRBD2. V was pared by 3 bases and J by 5 bases, with 6 bases of the junction left unmatched. The CDR3 has 14 residues. Germline-derived CDR1 and CDR2 are SGHTA and FQGTGA. The CDR3 is CASSFEAGVETQYF. Here the CDR3 DNA reads TGTGCCAGCAGCTTTGAGGCGGGAGTGGAGACCCAGTACTTC.

The chain carries TRBV6-5 and TRBJ2-2, with 8 nucleotides matching TRBD1. Trimming cost V 6 bases and J 8 bases; bases outside gene matches: 2. The CDR3 has 12 amino acids. Germline CDR1 MNHEY, CDR2 SVGAGI. CDR3 sequence (DNA): TGTGCCAGCAGCCGGGACAGGGGGGAGCTGTTTTTT. Encoded protein: CASSRDRGELFF.

The J gene is TRBJ1-2, the V gene TRBV29-1, with no clear D. The CDR3 length is 12 residues. Trimming took off 1 base at V and 7 bases at J, with 10 bases between the two ends. Germline lookup yields CDR1 SQVTM and CDR2 ANQGSEA. CDR3 region: CSVEGGSLGYTF. Written as DNA, the CDR3 is TGCAGCGTTGAAGGCGGATCACTTGGCTACACCTTC.

This chain joins TRBV28 and TRBJ1-2, with 9 bases matching TRBD1. V was pared by 6 bases and J by 8 bases, with 10 bases of the junction left unmatched. The CDR3 spans 14 residues. Looked up from germline, CDR1 is MDHEN and CDR2 is SYDVKM. CDR3 in amino acids: CASSQENRGQGYTF. In nucleotides, the CDR3 is TGTGCCAGCAGCCAAGAAAACAGGGGGCAAGGCTACACCTTC.

A single count supports this clone. CDR3 DNA: TGCGCCAGCAGCCAAGACACTCGGTTTACAGATACGCAGTATTTT. As protein: CASSQDTRFTDTQYF. The chain uses TRBV4-3 and TRBJ2-3, with D uncertain. Germline V gene lookup returns CDR1 LGHNA and CDR2 YSLEER. V was cut by 0 bases and J by 3 bases, with 10 bases left in between. CDR3 length: 15 residues.

The J gene is TRBJ1-5, the V gene TRBV2; D not certain. Trimming shortened V by 5 bases and J by 6 bases, and 17 bases separated the two germline ends. The germline V gene encodes CDR1 SNHLY and CDR2 FYNNEI. The CDR3 runs to 15 residues. As DNA, the CDR3 is TGTGCCAGCAGTATGGCGACCCGGAGCGGTCAGCCCCAGCATTTT. It yields the protein CASSMATRSGQPQHF.